Listed below are T cell receptor beta chains from one sample, sequenced in a study of vaccination and CD4 T cells after COVID-19. Their cognate antigens are unknown. TCRdb passed the PCR reads through MiXCR, listing each CDR3 protein once. Of roughly 13,000 distinct CDR3 sequences listed, about a third are singletons. Sequenced sample: CD4+ T cells from blood, cultured in vitro. Source of these receptors: a human donor who had recovered from COVID-19. The conserved cysteine and the conserved F or W are not part of the CDR3 here. The order of the fields is V gene, J gene, clone size, CDR3 protein. Not every row has a clone size; where given, it reads once, few, many or a size class.

>TRBV3-1|TRBJ2-7|once
ASSSASGNAYEQY
>TRBV6-1|TRBJ1-2|medium-sized
ASSQLRGLQVLGYT
>TRBV27|TRBJ1-1|few
ASRALRQGAQEMNTEAF
>TRBV5-4|TRBJ2-5|NA
ASSSSGHTLSQETQY
>TRBV28|TRBJ2-5|NA
ASSFSGLAGETQY
>TRBV10-3|TRBJ1-3|NA
AHRGLAGNTIY
>TRBV20-1|TRBJ1-5|NA
SARTGSRSNSNQPQH
>TRBV11-2|TRBJ1-3|few
ASTPRRGIGNTIY
>TRBV2|TRBJ1-2|few
ASSPTRGGGRDYGYT
>TRBV6-1|TRBJ2-4|NA
ASSQTGNIQY
>TRBV28|TRBJ2-7|few
ASSLMRLADYEQY
>TRBV20-1|TRBJ2-5|NA
SARHSGRETQY
>TRBV20-1|TRBJ1-2|few
SARLGGIANYGYT
>TRBV2|TRBJ1-1|NA
ASSGGINTEAF
>TRBV7-9|TRBJ2-3|NA
ASSLVGGGGTDTQY
>TRBV5-1|TRBJ2-1|once
ASSTTAESYNEQF
>TRBV28|TRBJ2-1|NA
ASNTQTRGNEQF
>TRBV5-6|TRBJ1-2|NA
ASSWGTHGYT
>TRBV6-1|TRBJ2-5|NA
ASSHEVTETQY
>TRBV7-9|TRBJ2-1|NA
ASSLELAGYNEQF
>TRBV28|TRBJ2-7|NA
ASSSGADRATYEQY
>TRBV5-1|TRBJ2-5|few
ASSPLGVGETQY
>TRBV28|TRBJ2-7|NA
ASRQDRASYEQY
>TRBV20-1|TRBJ1-2|few
SAWTGFGGYT
>TRBV2|TRBJ2-3|few
ASSKVVSTDTQY
>TRBV20-1|TRBJ1-4|NA
SARDRRGNYEKLF
>TRBV5-1|TRBJ2-5|NA
ASSSKPGQARETQY
>TRBV20-1|TRBJ2-5|few
SADRLAGRQETQY